Many counts were recorded for the clone carrying this TCR beta chain. What it recognizes is unknown. These data come from a study of T-cell memory formation after mild COVID-19. Whole-study results and caveats: Memory sampled before infection contained some responding clones, suggesting cross-reactive memory joined.

TCRdb recomputed calls from the 5' RACE reads with MiXCR, one row per CDR3 protein. The sample yields under 350,000 distinct CDR3 sequences, about 16% seen once. Germline assignment: CDR1 LGHNA and CDR2 YNFKEQ. This CDR3 is built from 14 residues. The ends were cut back, 4 bases at V and 1 base at J, with 9 bases in the middle. The sample comprised PBMCs or a T cell subset sorted from them (not recorded which). The chain is built from TRBV4-2 and TRBJ2-3, with D tentatively TRBD2 (5 bases). The origin of this receptor is a man younger than 35 who had mild COVID-19 (a few samples of this study predate the infection). Cell type and time point are not known. The CDR3, as DNA: TGTGCCAGCAGCCCCCGGCGGGGCACAGATACGCAGTATTTT. Amino acids: CASSPRRGTDTQYF.